This record covers a single T cell receptor beta chain. This clonotype was detected only a few times. The antigen it recognizes is unknown. Base qualities are not provided; no much larger clone lies one nucleotide away. Amplification of TCR beta CDR3 regions was carried out from RNA transcripts. The TCR CDR3 was subjected to a first round of RT-PCR using the HTBI primer set and the Qiagen OneStep RT-PCR kit. Libraries were constructed in a second round of multiplex PCR, after which size selection and purification were performed. Libraries were sequenced paired-end with 100 bp reads on an Illumina HiSeq2000. On the authors' methods: SOAPnuke was used to process the raw data, throwing out any read that contained adapters or uncalled bases, had a mean Phred below 15, or lacked an exact constant-primer or identifier match. High-quality paired reads were merged using COPE v1.2.5, and each unique nucleotide sequence was defined as a clonotype. Clonotypes were aligned to IMGT TRBV, TRBD and TRBJ reference segments using MiTCR v1.1. The analysis was restricted to V-J combinations with a frequency above 0.0001, which together covered 99% to 99.2% of the repertoires. The TCS score was defined as F50 (clonal expansion) divided by E x V (chaos), with BLOSUM62-based TCRdist calculated between CDR3 peptides within each V-J. Welch's t-statistics and random forest reduced 500 to 650 V-J features to about 13, which were used in a naive Bayes classifier (R e1071). The similarity between thyroid and blood repertoires was quantified using the Morisita-Horn index. TCRdb reprocessed the public reads (quality trimming at Q25 with fastp, clone calling with MiXCR) and kept in-frame beta chains. Every CDR3 protein is listed once, alongside the most common genes and DNA of its rows. For this entry, the V and J calls and clone size follow TCRdb and not the study's own pipeline. The sample data list hundreds of thousands of distinct CDR3 sequences, and roughly 14% of these were observed just once. The leading ten clones occupy 3.5% to 4.5% of the sample.

Ophthalmopathy patients had moderately to severely active disease, with a Clinical Activity Score of 3 or more, a NOSPECS grade of 4 or more, and a disease duration of less than 3 months. Any patient with an uncontrolled infection, another autoimmune disease, pregnancy or lactation was excluded. Diagnoses relied on clinical symptoms, serum thyroxine and TRAb, thyroid ultrasound and orbital computed tomography. Ficoll-Paque density gradient centrifugation was used to isolate PBMCs from approximately 10 ml of fresh peripheral blood. Trizol reagent was used to extract total RNA, and RNA quality was then checked on an Agilent 2100 Bioanalyzer. The data are from a study of T cells in Graves' hyperthyroidism and ophthalmopathy (dated by TCRdb to between 2017 and 2020). Regarding the complete study: Peripheral blood samples were taken at the time of initial diagnosis, prior to any treatment. To identify TCR V-J signatures that set the groups apart, the researchers used a discovery cohort of about a hundred patients, made up of 40 to 45 with Graves' ophthalmopathy and 55 to 65 with stable Graves' hyperthyroidism. An independent validation cohort of 18 to 20 hyperthyroidism patients and some 15 patients who later progressed to ophthalmopathy tested prospective prediction of ophthalmopathy. The approximately 97 discovery patients were randomly divided into training and test sets at a 7:3 ratio. The study also compared thyroid tissue and blood T-cell repertoires from a handful of Graves' hyperthyroidism patients. After sampling, hyperthyroidism patients received methimazole starting at 30 mg daily, and ophthalmopathy patients received high-dose intravenous methylprednisolone. The paper describes TCR Vbeta CDR3 sequencing of 140 or so peripheral blood samples, made up of roughly 40 ophthalmopathy patients, 70 to 75 hyperthyroidism patients and roughly 17 progressor patients.

Trimming costs V 3 bases and J 4 bases, and their ends lie 15 bases apart. CDR1 and CDR2 (KGHDR, SFDVKD) derive from the germline V gene. The CDR3 has 15 amino acids, counting the end cysteine and phenylalanine. Only CDR3 DNA is held: 45 bases, read in frame from base 1. What the research found in general, with its limitations: No statistical method was used to fix the sample size in advance, and group allocation was not hidden from the investigators. In validation, progression to ophthalmopathy was predicted by the model with nearly 71% sensitivity and approximately 78% specificity, a median of approximately 6.5 months before onset. Most expanded thyroid clonotypes (frequency above 0.001) were also found in blood, which suggests that blood repertoires may mirror thyroid immune responses. A 13 V-J signature model separated ophthalmopathy from stable hyperthyroidism, with about 88% sensitivity and 81% to 82% specificity in cross-validation and 80%/75% in testing.

This sequence uses TRBV24-1 and TRBJ2-7; TRBD2 might be the D gene, on 6 matching bases. The sequenced sample consisted of blood. The TCR originated in a woman aged 40 to 50 with Graves' ophthalmopathy. The CDR3 protein sequence reads: CATSDPFRGAYEQYF. Here is the DNA: TGTGCCACCAGTGATCCTTTCCGCGGGGCGTACGAGCAGTACTTC.